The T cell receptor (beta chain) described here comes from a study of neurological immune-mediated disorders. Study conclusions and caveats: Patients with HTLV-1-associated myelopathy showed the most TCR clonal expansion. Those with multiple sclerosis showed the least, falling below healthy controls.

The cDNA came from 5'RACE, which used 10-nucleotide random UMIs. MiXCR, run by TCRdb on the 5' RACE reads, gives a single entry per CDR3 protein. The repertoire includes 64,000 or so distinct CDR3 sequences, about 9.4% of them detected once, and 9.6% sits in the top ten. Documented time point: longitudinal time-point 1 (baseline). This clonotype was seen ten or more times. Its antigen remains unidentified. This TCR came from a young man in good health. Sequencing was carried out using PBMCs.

The CDR3 sequence is CASRAQGAVEQYF. DNA for the CDR3: TGCGCCAGCAGGGCTCAGGGGGCGGTCGAGCAGTACTTC. V gene TRBV10-1 combines with J gene TRBJ2-7; 8 nucleotides match TRBD1. The J segment lost 6 bases and the V segment lost 6 bases, leaving 7 bases of the junction unmatched. The CDR3 is 13 residues long. Looked up from germline, CDR1 is WNHNN and CDR2 is SYGVQD (reference sequence).